These T cell receptor beta chains were read from a single sample in a study of cytomegalovirus exposure and HLA in healthy donors. Produced via immunoSEQ multiplex PCR; TCRdb's table is partial and in-frame only. This table has some 120,000 clones, about 79% appearing once. Input material: PBMCs. These receptors all stem from a man between 18 and 29 years old in good health and CMV-seronegative. CDR3s leave out the opening cysteine and the closing phenylalanine or tryptophan. D genes are given only for firm matches.

j_call | v_call | d_call | cdr3_aa
TRBJ2-5 | TRBV28 | NA | ASSYRAGAKTQY
TRBJ2-1 | TRBV6-6 | TRBD2 | ASSYTSGSGYNEQF
TRBJ2-7 | TRBV5-4 | TRBD2 | ASSSNRLADASYEQY
TRBJ1-3 | TRBV7-2 | NA | ASSLGSGLTRGNTIY
TRBJ2-3 | TRBV7-3 | NA | ASSDGTGAAGTDTQY
TRBJ2-7 | TRBV27 | TRBD1 | ASSLGQYSEPY
TRBJ2-7 | TRBV6-6 | TRBD1 | ASNPQTGSGEQY
TRBJ2-1 | TRBV7-9 | TRBD2 | ASSLGASGRGEQF
TRBJ2-7 | TRBV9 | TRBD2 | ASSLERGSYEQY
TRBJ1-1 | TRBV7-9 | TRBD1 | ASSRGDRRNTEAF
TRBJ2-5 | TRBV11-3 | NA | ASSIRQQETQY
TRBJ2-1 | TRBV28 | TRBD2 | ASSFRSLAGTYNEQF
TRBJ2-1 | TRBV30 | TRBD1 | AWSQGARNEQF
TRBJ1-2 | TRBV7-3 | NA | ASSPGHPNYGYT
TRBJ2-2 | TRBV28 | NA | ASSLFPGLGGTGELF
TRBJ1-6 | TRBV30 | NA | AWSGGVTGNSPLH
TRBJ2-3 | TRBV6-1 | NA | ASLKRGRLNTQY
TRBJ2-1 | TRBV2 | TRBD1 | ASSFDRGGYNEQF
TRBJ1-1 | TRBV25-1 | NA | ASSTLQGGIEAF
TRBJ2-2 | TRBV7-2 | NA | ASRHAGANTGELF
TRBJ2-1 | TRBV19 | TRBD2 | ASGGDWKARLAGTPDNEQF
TRBJ1-1 | TRBV28 | NA | ASRGHKGTEAF
TRBJ1-1 | TRBV7-3 | NA | ASSSTNQGNTEAF
TRBJ1-2 | TRBV5-1 | NA | ASSLELINYGYT
TRBJ1-4 | TRBV10-3 | TRBD1 | AISPKQGINEKLF
TRBJ2-3 | TRBV4-1 | NA | ASSQALGAQY
TRBJ1-1 | TRBV7-9 | TRBD1 | ASSPEGQVAF
TRBJ1-2 | TRBV7-9 | NA | ASSLRAEFSQIDGYT
TRBJ2-1 | TRBV7-9 | NA | ASGQGYNEQF
TRBJ2-2 | TRBV7-2 | NA | ASSLGGGLPNTGELF
TRBJ2-7 | TRBV4-1 | NA | ASSLGRRAYEQY
TRBJ2-1 | TRBV27 | TRBD2 | ASSLRIQASGNYNEQF
TRBJ2-7 | TRBV5-1 | TRBD1 | ASSLDRTGRYEQY
TRBJ2-7 | TRBV5-6 | TRBD2 | ASSSTSGYEQY
TRBJ2-3 | TRBV2 | NA | ASSVLASTDTQY
TRBJ1-2 | TRBV6-6 | TRBD1 | ASSYGAGGTNYGYT
TRBJ2-7 | TRBV7-9 | TRBD1 | ASSLAGAGGAYEQY
TRBJ2-4 | TRBV10-2 | TRBD2 | ASSETWEGPPKNIQY
TRBJ2-2 | TRBV29-1 | TRBD2 | SVAFGLAGGELF
TRBJ2-1 | TRBV5-4 | NA | ASSLARGVSYNEQF
TRBJ1-1 | TRBV30 | TRBD1 | AWSPGQGGTEAF
TRBJ1-1 | TRBV28 | TRBD1 | ASSPDLFRGQAEAF
TRBJ1-3 | TRBV19 | TRBD1 | ASSTLAGQGAGNTIY
TRBJ2-3 | TRBV6-4 | NA | ASSKEALDTQY
TRBJ2-4 | TRBV19 | NA | ASSTSTGFGAKNIQY
TRBJ2-7 | TRBV2 | NA | ASSGTGGSYEQY
TRBJ2-2 | TRBV6-6 | NA | ASAPTGWDTGELF
TRBJ2-7 | TRBV7-6 | NA | ASSFGPEPRYEQY